Given below is one T cell receptor (beta chain) in context. Its antigen has not been determined. Per-nucleotide qualities are absent, and no much larger clonotype sits a single base away. In Seattle, one collaborating source enrolled patients while the infection was active and tracked those patients longitudinally over the course of disease. Each collaborating institution followed its own protocols to collect whole blood in K2EDTA tubes. For TCRbeta analysis, collaborator samples were shipped as frozen whole blood, as isolated PBMCs, or as DNA extracted from either sample type. The data derive from a study of blood T cell repertoires in COVID-19 (TCRdb year 2020). In terms of the full investigation: Collaborator samples came from the United States, Italy and Spain and covered acute and convalescent phases of COVID-19. The repertoires were released in a freely available public database meant as a resource for research on the immune response to SARS-CoV-2. A de-identified subject ID, COVID-19 status, age in years and sex were almost always included in the sample metadata. Subjects who had been exposed to COVID-19, were actively infected with it, or had recovered from it provided the deeply sampled blood TCRbeta repertoires that made up the dataset. Samples were obtained from the ongoing ImmuneRACE study (first 160 participants) and from some 1,200 subjects provided by 6 global collaborators. The material from the prospective study consisted of cDNA or gDNA derived from T cells, B-cell-depleted T cells, or PBMCs. Where available, HLA class I and class II types were obtained from metadata supplied by the sample provider rather than from assay-based typing.

Results the study describes overall, beyond this receptor: The amount of clinical and demographic metadata varied by source and participant and was provided uncurated.

TCRbeta CDR3 regions were amplified from genomic DNA using the immunoSEQ Assay, a bias-controlled multiplex PCR. The original methods were these. Within the assay, amplification of reference gene primers was used to estimate how many nucleated cells each sample contained. To quantify the absolute abundance of each unique TCRbeta CDR3 rearrangement, sequence reads were collapsed and filtered. Productive Simpson clonality was computed per sample as the square root of Simpson's diversity index over productive rearrangements. In its TCRdb copy, this immuneACCESS table keeps in-frame sequences only and misses some clones. Where compared with another copy, unresolved V genes explain less than half of these, and the others have no known cause. That table is the source of V, J and clone size, and D and trimming were worked out from the DNA. This sample is represented by under 300,000 clones; around 90% of them were singletons. More than 0.8% of the sample lies in the top ten.

As encoded in the germline V gene (reference sequence), CDR1 is LNHDA while CDR2 is SQIVND. The V and J ends are trimmed by 3 bases and 4 bases, leaving 9 bases between them. The CDR3 starts with the cysteine, ends with the phenylalanine, and has 13 residues. Only CDR3 DNA remains: 39 bases, in frame from the first base. Sequenced sample: peripheral blood. Recombination connected TRBV19 to TRBJ1-1, with the identity of the D gene unclear. This clonotype was obtained from a man in his thirties or forties with COVID-19, enrolled during active disease. The nucleotide sequence is TGTGCCAGTAGTATGGACGGGGTCACTGAAGCTTTCTTT. This encodes CASSMDGVTEAFF.